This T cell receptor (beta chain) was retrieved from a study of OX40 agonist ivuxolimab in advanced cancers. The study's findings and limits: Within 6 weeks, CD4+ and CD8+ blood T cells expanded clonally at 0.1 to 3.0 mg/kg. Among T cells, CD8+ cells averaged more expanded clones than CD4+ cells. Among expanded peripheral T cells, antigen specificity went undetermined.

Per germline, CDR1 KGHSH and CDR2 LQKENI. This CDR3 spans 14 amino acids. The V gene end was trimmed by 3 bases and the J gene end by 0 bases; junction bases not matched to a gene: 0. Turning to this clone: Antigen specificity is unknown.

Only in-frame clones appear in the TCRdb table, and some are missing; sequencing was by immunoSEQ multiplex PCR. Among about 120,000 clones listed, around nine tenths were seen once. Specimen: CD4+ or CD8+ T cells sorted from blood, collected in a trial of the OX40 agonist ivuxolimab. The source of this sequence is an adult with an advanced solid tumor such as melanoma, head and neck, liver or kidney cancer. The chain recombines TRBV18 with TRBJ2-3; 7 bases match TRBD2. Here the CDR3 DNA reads TGTGCCAGCTCACCTAGCGGGAGCACAGATACGCAGTATTTT. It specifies CASSPSGSTDTQYF. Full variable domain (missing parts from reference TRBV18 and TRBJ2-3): NAGVMQNPRHLVRRRGQEARLRCSPMKGHSHVYWYRQLPEEGLKFMVYLQKENIIDESGMPKERFSAEFPKEGPSILRIQQVVRGDSAAYFCASSPSGSTDTQYFGPGTRLTVL.